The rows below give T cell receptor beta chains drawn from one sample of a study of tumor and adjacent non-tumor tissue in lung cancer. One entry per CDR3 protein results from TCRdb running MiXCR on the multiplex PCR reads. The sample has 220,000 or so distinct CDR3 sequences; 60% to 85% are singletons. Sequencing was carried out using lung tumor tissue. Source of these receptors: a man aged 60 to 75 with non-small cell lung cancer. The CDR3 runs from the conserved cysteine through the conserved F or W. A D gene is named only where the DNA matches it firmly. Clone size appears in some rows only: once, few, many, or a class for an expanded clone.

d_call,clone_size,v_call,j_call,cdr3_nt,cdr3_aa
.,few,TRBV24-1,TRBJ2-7,TGTGCCACCAGTGTGGAAGGGCCGACTTTATTCACCTACGAGCAGTACTTC,CATSVEGPTLFTYEQYF
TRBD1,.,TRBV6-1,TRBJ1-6,TGTGCCAGCAGACCTAGGGACAGCTCCTATGATTCACCCCTCCACTTT,CASRPRDSSYDSPLHF
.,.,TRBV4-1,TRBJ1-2,TGCGCCAGCAGCCAAGATATGCAGGGTGAGGGCTATGGCTACACCTTC,CASSQDMQGEGYGYTF
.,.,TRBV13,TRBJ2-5,TGTGCCAGCAGCTCCAGCCTAGGGGGTCACGAGACCCAGTACTTC,CASSSSLGGHETQYF
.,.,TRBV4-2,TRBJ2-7,TGTGCCTGCAGCCAAGATTTGACTGCACTGGAGCAGTACTTC,CACSQDLTALEQYF
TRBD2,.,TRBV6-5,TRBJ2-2,TGTGCCAGCAGACAAGGACTAGCGTGCTCCGGGGAGCTGTTTTTT,CASRQGLACSGELFF
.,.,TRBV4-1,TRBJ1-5,TGCGCCAGCAGCCAAGTGACCGGAGTTCAGCCCCAGCATTTT,CASSQVTGVQPQHF
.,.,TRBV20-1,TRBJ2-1,TGCAGCGCTACCGAAGCTAGCTGGAGGAGGGATGAGCAGTTCTTC,CSATEASWRRDEQFF
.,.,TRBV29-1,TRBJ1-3,TGCAGCGTTGCGCTTGGGGGATCTGGAAACACCATATATTTT,CSVALGGSGNTIYF
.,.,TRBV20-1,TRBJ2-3,TGCAGTACTAGAGGCGGACGGAAGACGGATACGCAGTATTTT,CSTRGGRKTDTQYF
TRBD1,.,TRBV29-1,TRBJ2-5,TGCAGCGTGCTCCTGACAGGGGCGGCAGAGGCCCAGTACTTC,CSVLLTGAAEAQYF
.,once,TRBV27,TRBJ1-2,TGTGCCAGCAGTTTCGGGCAGCTCTATGGCTACACCTTC,CASSFGQLYGYTF
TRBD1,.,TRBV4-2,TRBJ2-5,TGTGCCAGCAGCCAAGAGCGGGGACAGGGGGAGACCCAGTACTTC,CASSQERGQGETQYF
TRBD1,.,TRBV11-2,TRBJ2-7,TGTGCCAGCAGCTTAGAAACAGGGGCAACCTATGGGCAGTACTTC,CASSLETGATYGQYF
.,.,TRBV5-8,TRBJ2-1,TGTGTCAGCAGCTTGGATGGGGGGGCGGTTTACAATGAGCAGTTCTTC,CVSSLDGGAVYNEQFF
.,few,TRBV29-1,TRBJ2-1,TGCGGCGTTCGGGGGGTAGGGGGTGTTGGCAATGAGCAGTTCTTC,CGVRGVGGVGNEQFF
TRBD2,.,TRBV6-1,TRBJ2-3,TGTGCCAGCAGGCCGGGTGACGGGAGGATAGATACGCAATATTTT,CASRPGDGRIDTQYF
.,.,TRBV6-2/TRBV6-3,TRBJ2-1,TGTGCCAGCAGTCTTCATCGCCCGGGATGCAATGAGCTGTTCTTC,CASSLHRPGCNELFF
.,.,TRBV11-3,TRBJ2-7,TGTGCCAGCAGCTTAGCGGGAGCCGCATACAATGAGCAGTACTTC,CASSLAGAAYNEQYF
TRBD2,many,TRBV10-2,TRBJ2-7,TGCGCCAGCACCCGGGACTACTCCTACGAGCAGTACTTC,CASTRDYSYEQYF
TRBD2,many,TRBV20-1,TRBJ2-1,TGCAGTGCTAGAGATGGGCGGGAGGTCCTCAATGAGCAGTTCTTC,CSARDGREVLNEQFF
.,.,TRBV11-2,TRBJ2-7,TGTGCCAGCAGCCACGACCCGGAGCAGTACTTC,CASSHDPEQYF
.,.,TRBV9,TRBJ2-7,TGTGCCAGCAGCTCAAGAGGGGAGGGGGCAGGAGAGCAGTACTTC,CASSSRGEGAGEQYF
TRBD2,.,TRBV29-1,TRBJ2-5,TGCAGCGTGCTTCGGGGGGGTTCGAAGACCCAGTACTTC,CSVLRGGSKTQYF
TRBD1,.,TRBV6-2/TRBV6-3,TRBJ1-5,TGTGCCAGCAGTTACTCCACAGGGGGCCGCAATCAGCCCCAGCATTTT,CASSYSTGGRNQPQHF
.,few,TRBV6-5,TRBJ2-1,TGTGCCAGCAGTTACTCAGAGCTAGCCCCTGAGCAGTTCTTC,CASSYSELAPEQFF
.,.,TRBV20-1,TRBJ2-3,TGCAGTGCTCTGACGGCGGGGGCCATGCACCGCACAGATACGCAGTATTTT,CSALTAGAMHRTDTQYF
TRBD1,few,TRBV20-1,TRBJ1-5,TGCAGTGCTAGAGATACAGGGACAGGGGGCAATCAGCCCCAGCATTTT,CSARDTGTGGNQPQHF
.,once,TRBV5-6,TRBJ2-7,TGTGCCAGCAGTACGCAAGCCGCAAACGAGCAGTACTTC,CASSTQAANEQYF
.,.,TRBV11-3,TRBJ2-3,TGTGCCAGCAGCTTAAGTTCAGGGGCAGATAGGCAGAATTTT,CASSLSSGADRQNF
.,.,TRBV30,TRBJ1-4,TGTGCCTGGGACCGGGGGCGGCGGGAAAAACTGTTTTTT,CAWDRGRREKLFF
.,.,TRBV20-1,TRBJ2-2,TGCAGTGCTAGATCCGGGGGCAACATCGGGGAGCTGTTTTTT,CSARSGGNIGELFF
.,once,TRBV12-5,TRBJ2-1,TGTGCTACCCGCCGGTATGGAACCGGAGATGAGGAATCAAGCAATGAGCAGTTCTTT,CATRRYGTGDEESSNEQFF
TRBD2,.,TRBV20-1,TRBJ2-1,TGCAGTGCTACCTCGACTAGCGGGAGGGCCAGGGATGAGCAGTTCTTC,CSATSTSGRARDEQFF
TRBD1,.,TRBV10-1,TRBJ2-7,TGCGCCAGCAGGGGACAGGGGGTATACGAGCAGTACTTT,CASRGQGVYEQYF
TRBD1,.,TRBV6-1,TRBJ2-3,TGTGCCAGCCGAGACAGGGATAGCGCAGATACGCAGTATTTT,CASRDRDSADTQYF
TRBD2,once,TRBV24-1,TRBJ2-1,TGTGCCACCAGTCCCGTAGGGACTAGCGGGAGATTGGGCTCCTACAATGAGCAGTTCTTC,CATSPVGTSGRLGSYNEQFF
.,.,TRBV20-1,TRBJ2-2,TGCAGTGCTAGCCAGCAGGGACTCACCGGGGAGCTGTTTTTT,CSASQQGLTGELFF
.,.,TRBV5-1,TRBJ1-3,TGCACCAGCAGCTCTTTTTGGGGTTCCGGCAGCTCTGGAAACACCATATATTTT,CTSSSFWGSGSSGNTIYF
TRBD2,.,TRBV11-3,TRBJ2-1,TGTACCAGCAGCCTTGGGGGGAGGGAAGAGAGTGAGCAGTTCTTC,CTSSLGGREESEQFF
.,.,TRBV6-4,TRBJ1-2,TGTGCCAGCAGTAACTCGAGCGGGGGAGCGGGTGGCTACACCTTC,CASSNSSGGAGGYTF
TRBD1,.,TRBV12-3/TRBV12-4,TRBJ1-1,TGTGCCAACAGTTTGTTCAGGGGGCAACAGGAAGCTTTCTTT,CANSLFRGQQEAFF